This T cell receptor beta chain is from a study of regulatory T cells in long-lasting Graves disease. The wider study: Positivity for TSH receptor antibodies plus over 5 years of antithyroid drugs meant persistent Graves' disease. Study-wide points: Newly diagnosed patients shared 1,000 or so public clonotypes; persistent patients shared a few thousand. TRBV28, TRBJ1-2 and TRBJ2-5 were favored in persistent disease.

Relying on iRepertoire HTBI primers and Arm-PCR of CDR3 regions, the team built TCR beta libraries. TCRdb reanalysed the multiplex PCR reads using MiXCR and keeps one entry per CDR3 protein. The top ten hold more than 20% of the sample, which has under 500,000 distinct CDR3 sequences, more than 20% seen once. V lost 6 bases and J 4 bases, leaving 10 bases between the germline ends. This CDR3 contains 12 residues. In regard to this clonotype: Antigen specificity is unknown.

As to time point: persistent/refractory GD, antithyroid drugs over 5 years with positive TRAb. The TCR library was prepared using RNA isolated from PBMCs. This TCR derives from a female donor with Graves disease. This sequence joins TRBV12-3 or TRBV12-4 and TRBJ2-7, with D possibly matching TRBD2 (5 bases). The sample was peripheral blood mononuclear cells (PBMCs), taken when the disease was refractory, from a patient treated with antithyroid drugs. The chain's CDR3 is CASSPRVYEQYF. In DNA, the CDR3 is TGTGCCAGCAGCCCGCGGGTGTACGAGCAGTACTTC.